These T cell receptor beta chains were read from a single sample in a study of cytomegalovirus exposure and HLA in healthy donors. TCRdb's copy holds only in-frame clones and misses some; the assay was immunoSEQ multiplex PCR. Of under 150,000 clones listed, approximately 80% were seen once; the top ten hold roughly 4.3%. Sequenced input: PBMCs. The receptors derive from a woman aged 40 to 50 in good health and CMV-seropositive. CDR3s include the opening cysteine and the closing phenylalanine or tryptophan. Each record gives: V gene, clone size, D gene, J gene, CDR3 DNA, CDR3 protein. D genes are given only for firm matches. For some rows the clone size is stated as once, few or many, or as a class when expanded; others skip it.

TRBV10-3,NA,TRBD2,TRBJ2-5,TGTGCCATCAGTGGCCAGCGGGGGGAAGAGACCCAGTACTTC,CAISGQRGEETQYF
TRBV28,few,NA,TRBJ1-2,TGTGCCAGCAGTTCCGACTGGGGCTACACCTTC,CASSSDWGYTF
TRBV11-2,once,TRBD2,TRBJ2-1,TGTGCCAGCAGACCAAACCCAACTAGCGGGGTTCGTTCCTACAATGAGCAGTTCTTC,CASRPNPTSGVRSYNEQFF
TRBV30,NA,NA,TRBJ1-4,TGTGCCTGGAGCCTCCGGAGTGAAAAACTGTTTTTT,CAWSLRSEKLFF
TRBV6-4,NA,NA,TRBJ2-2,TGTGCCACCCAAGTGGACATTAGGGGGAACACCGGGGAGCTGTTTTTT,CATQVDIRGNTGELFF
TRBV25-1,NA,NA,TRBJ2-4,TGTGCCAGCAGTGAAGGCAGGCCAGCCCAAAACATTCAGTACTTC,CASSEGRPAQNIQYF
TRBV5-4,NA,TRBD2,TRBJ2-1,TGTGCCAGCAGCTTGGGGAGTAGCGGGAGGTATGACTACAATGAGCAGTTCTTC,CASSLGSSGRYDYNEQFF
TRBV9,NA,NA,TRBJ2-2,TGTGCCAGCAGCGTCGAGGCCAGGGGCACCGGGGAGCTGTTTTTT,CASSVEARGTGELFF
TRBV9,NA,NA,TRBJ1-5,TGTGCCAGCAGCGCGGGGAATAGCAATCAGCCCCAGCATTTT,CASSAGNSNQPQHF
TRBV30,NA,NA,TRBJ2-7,TGTGCCTGGAGTGGGGGGGTGGGCTACGAGCAGTACTTC,CAWSGGVGYEQYF
TRBV30,NA,TRBD2,TRBJ2-7,TGTGCCTGGAGTGCAGGACTAGCGGGAGGTTACGAGCAGTACTTC,CAWSAGLAGGYEQYF
TRBV28,NA,NA,TRBJ2-5,TGTGCCAGCAGTCGAACAGGACGCCAAGAGACCCAGTACTTC,CASSRTGRQETQYF
TRBV27,NA,NA,TRBJ2-1,TGTGCCAGCAGTCCAGACCCCGCAGGGGAGCAGTTCTTC,CASSPDPAGEQFF